This T cell receptor beta chain was found in a study of siplizumab effects on memory and regulatory T cells. Profiled with immunoSEQ multiplex PCR; TCRdb holds only in-frame clones, not every one. Here the sample spans 50,000 to 55,000 clones, about 97% being singletons. V gave up 9 bases and J gave up 5 bases; unmatched junction bases: 4. The CDR3 runs 14 residues. Germline CDR1 and CDR2: SNHLY and FYNNEI. V usage is TRBV2 and J usage is TRBJ2-3; 14 bases match TRBD2. Sequencing was carried out using naive CD4+ T cells sorted from blood. The receptor was derived from a human donor in good health. The CDR3 sequence is CARGLAGVEDTQYF. The CDR3 region has the DNA TGTGCCAGGGGACTAGCGGGAGTAGAAGATACGCAGTATTTT. The whole variable domain, filled in from reference TRBV2 and TRBJ2-3, reads EPEVTQTPSHQVTQMGQEVILRCVPISNHLYFYWYRQILGQKVEFLVSFYNNEISEKSEIFDDQFSVERPDGSNFTLKIRSTKLEDSAMYFCARGLAGVEDTQYFGPGTRLTVL.